This T cell receptor beta chain emerged from a study of blood T cell repertoires in COVID-19 (dated by TCRdb to the early 2020s). Regarding the complete study: Samples from collaborators originated in the United States, Italy and Spain and spanned both the acute and convalescent phases of COVID-19. The material from the prospective study consisted of cDNA or gDNA derived from T cells, B-cell-depleted T cells, or PBMCs. Deeply sampled blood TCRbeta repertoires from subjects exposed to, actively infected with, or recovered from COVID-19 were included in the dataset. The repertoires were released in a freely available public database meant as a resource for research on the immune response to SARS-CoV-2. The samples were drawn from two sources: the first 160 participants of the ongoing ImmuneRACE study, and 1,000 to 1,500 subjects contributed by 6 global collaborators. A de-identified subject ID, COVID-19 status, age in years and sex were almost always included in the sample metadata. HLA class I and class II types, where available, came from metadata supplied by the sample provider rather than from assay-based typing.

The CDR1 and CDR2 encoded by the germline V gene (reference sequence) are SSHAT and FNYEAQ. Taken from cysteine to phenylalanine, the CDR3 has 17 residues. Only the CDR3 portion is preserved as DNA: 51 bases, with reading frame beginning at the first base. Germline trimming amounts to 5 bases on V and 4 bases on J, with 7 as the count of junction bases outside the gene matches. TCRbeta CDR3 regions were amplified from genomic DNA using the immunoSEQ Assay, a bias-controlled multiplex PCR. On the authors' methods: Nucleated cell counts per sample were estimated from amplification of reference gene primers within the assay. To quantify the absolute abundance of each unique TCRbeta CDR3 rearrangement, sequence reads were collapsed and filtered. Productive Simpson clonality was computed per sample as the square root of Simpson's diversity index over productive rearrangements. TCRdb carries this immuneACCESS record with in-frame sequences only. Its versions omit some clonotypes, under half of them owing to an unresolved V gene in the studies checked, with the rest unexplained. D and trimming come from the DNA, and the V and J calls and clone size come from that table. The sample records approximately 290,000 clones, approximately 93% of which are singletons. Together, the top ten hold about 2.2% of the sample.

At one collaborating source in Seattle, patients were enrolled during active infection and were followed longitudinally through the course of disease. Collaborating institutions collected whole blood in K2EDTA tubes following their own protocols. For TCRbeta analysis, collaborators shipped samples as frozen whole blood, isolated PBMCs, or DNA extracted from either of those sample types. The paper's findings and limits, for the study overall: The quantity of clinical and demographic metadata differed by source and by participant and was supplied without curation.

Remarks on this clone: The antigen this receptor binds is unknown. No base quality values were provided; no much bigger clone lies one nucleotide off.

The TCR sequence derives from a woman aged 25-40 years with COVID-19, enrolled during active disease. The sequencing input was peripheral blood. The rearrangement combines TRBV7-7 with TRBJ2-6; TRBD2 fits 11 bases in the junction. The CDR3 protein is CASSPASGRPGANVLTF. The DNA reads as follows: TGTGCCAGCAGCCCCGCTAGCGGGAGGCCCGGGGCCAACGTCCTGACTTTC.